Below, 18 T cell receptor beta chains from the same sample are listed, as sequenced in a study of early T cells in non-severe SARS-CoV-2 infection. TCRdb re-called the 5' RACE reads with MiXCR, one entry per CDR3 protein. The table lists about 11,000 distinct CDR3 sequences, 4.8% of them singletons, with about 10% in the top ten. Sequencing was carried out using whole blood. These receptors all stem from an adult who was a healthcare worker with PCR-confirmed SARS-CoV-2 infection or an uninfected control (not recorded which).

Within the sample, this clonotype is medium-sized. The gene calls are TRBV5-5 and TRBJ2-2, with unresolved D. Germline CDR1 SGHKS, CDR2 YYEKEE (reference sequence). The CDR3 totals 16 residues. Between the trimmed V and J ends, which lost 4 bases and 1 base, there was a span of 14 bases. CDR3 sequence: CASSGSGPLNTGELFF. The CDR3, as DNA: TGTGCCAGCAGCGGATCCGGGCCGCTGAACACCGGGGAGCTGTTTTTT.

This clonotype counts as medium-sized (0.01 to 0.1%). This rearrangement joins TRBV9 to TRBJ2-2; TRBD2 aligns across 8 bases. The CDR3 length is 15 residues. Trimming removed 1 base from V and 5 bases from J; junction bases left unmatched: 4. Germline V CDR1 and CDR2: SGDLS, YYNGEE. DNA for the CDR3: TGTGCCAGCAGCGTACGGGGGGGCTTGACCGGGGAGCTGTTTTTT. Its protein is CASSVRGGLTGELFF.

The DNA for the CDR3 is TGTGCCAGCACCTGGGGGATTGTTTATGGCTACACCTTC. Encoded protein: CASTWGIVYGYTF. J is TRBJ1-2 and V is TRBV12-3 or TRBV12-4, with D possibly being TRBD1 (5 bases). The CDR3 contains 13 residues. Trimming took off 7 bases at V and 5 bases at J, with 14 bases between the two ends.

Ten or more counts support this clonotype. V is TRBV20-1 and J is TRBJ2-2; no reliable D call. The ends were cut back, 5 bases at V and 4 bases at J, with 17 bases in the middle. Germline V CDR1 and CDR2: DFQATT, SNEGSKA (reference sequence). This CDR3 has 15 residues. CDR3 sequence (DNA): TGCAGTGCTCTCGCCCTACGTAGCATCACCGGGGAGCTGTTTTTT. Its protein product is CSALALRSITGELFF.

This clonotype was observed a handful of times. V usage is TRBV7-8 and J usage is TRBJ2-4; TRBD1 is a possible D gene (5 bases). The V and J ends lost 5 bases and 9 bases respectively, with 23 bases between them. Looked up from germline, CDR1 is SGHVS and CDR2 is FQNEAQ. The CDR3 runs to 16 residues. CDR3 coding DNA: TGTGCCAGCAGCCCACACAGGTTGGGCCTTGTAAGCATTCAGTACTTC. Protein: CASSPHRLGLVSIQYF.

This clonotype was detected only a few times. The rearrangement joins TRBV7-6 to TRBJ1-1; D perhaps matches TRBD1 (5 bases). The CDR3 spans 15 residues. V lost 5 bases and J lost 0, with 13 bases in between. Per the germline V gene, CDR1 is SGHVS and CDR2 is FNYEAQ. The CDR3 here is CASSPRGRMNTEAFF. In DNA, the CDR3 is TGTGCCAGCAGCCCACGGGGCAGAATGAACACTGAAGCTTTCTTT.

This clonotype was counted at least ten times. This rearrangement joins TRBV6-6 to TRBJ1-2, with 10 nucleotides matching TRBD1. Looked up from germline, CDR1 is MNHNY and CDR2 is SVGAGI (reference sequence). The V gene end was trimmed by 2 bases and the J gene end by 2 bases; junction bases not matched to a gene: 2. The CDR3 length is 15 residues. The CDR3 loop is CASSYGTGVNYGYTF. CDR3 DNA: TGTGCCAGCAGTTACGGGACAGGGGTCAACTATGGCTACACCTTC.

In this sample, this clonotype turned up many times. The J gene is TRBJ2-1, the V gene TRBV3-1, with 7 bases aligning to TRBD2. The V and J ends lost 5 bases and 10 bases, in that order; junction bases with no gene match: 5. CDR3 length: 12 amino acids. CDR1 is LGHDT, CDR2 YNNKEL, per germline (reference sequence). Here the CDR3 DNA reads TGTGCCAGCAGCGAGCCTAGCGGAGAGCAGTTCTTC. Its protein product is CASSEPSGEQFF.

This clonotype was seen many times. This chain joins TRBV18 and TRBJ2-3; 7 nucleotides match TRBD1. CDR1 and CDR2 (germline): KGHSH, LQKENI. V lost 3 bases, J lost 4 bases, and 7 bases stayed unmatched. The CDR3 spans 15 residues. The DNA for the CDR3 is TGTGCCAGCTCACCCCGGGACAGACATGCAGATACGCAGTATTTT. Its translation is CASSPRDRHADTQYF.

This clonotype came up many times. The rearrangement links TRBV10-3 to TRBJ2-7, with TRBD1 as a possible D gene (6 bases). Per germline, CDR1 ENHRY and CDR2 SYGVKD. Trimming shortened V by 11 bases and J by 3 bases, and 11 bases separated the two germline ends. The CDR3 spans 11 residues. CDR3 sequence (DNA): TGTGCCGCTCGAGGGGGCTACGAGCAGTACTTC. Translating it yields CAARGGYEQYF.

This clonotype ranks as medium-sized (0.01 to 0.1%). The CDR3 spells CASSLTGRVYEQYF. The CDR3 nucleotides read TGTGCCAGCAGTTTAACGGGGAGAGTCTACGAGCAGTACTTC. The chain employs TRBV28 and TRBJ2-7, with D perhaps matching TRBD2 (5 bases). The germline V gene has CDR1 MDHEN and CDR2 SYDVKM. CDR3 length: 14 amino acids. The V gene lost 2 bases and the J gene lost 3 bases, with 11 bases spanning the gap.

This clonotype was counted ten times or more. The J gene is TRBJ2-7, the V gene TRBV2, with D tentatively TRBD2 (5 bases). Trimming left V 7 bases short and J 5 bases short, with 15 bases between. The CDR3 spans 13 residues. CDR1 and CDR2 (germline): SNHLY, FYNNEI. This CDR3 is CASNGVFMDEQYF. CDR3 DNA sequence: TGTGCCAGCAACGGGGTCTTTATGGACGAGCAGTACTTC.

At least ten counts were recorded for this clonotype. V gene TRBV19 combines with J gene TRBJ2-5, with 7 bases matching TRBD1. This CDR3 is built from 14 residues. V lost 6 bases and J lost 4; bases outside the gene matches: 8. Germline lookup yields CDR1 LNHDA and CDR2 SQIVND (reference sequence). CDR3 region: CASSETGSLETQYF. In DNA, the CDR3 is TGTGCCAGTAGCGAGACAGGGAGTCTAGAGACCCAGTACTTC. The whole variable domain, remainder taken from reference TRBV19 and TRBJ2-5, is DGGITQSPKYLFRKEGQNVTLSCEQNLNHDAMYWYRQDPGQGLRLIYYSQIVNDFQKGDIAEGYSVSREKKESFPLTVTSAQKNPTAFYLCASSETGSLETQYFGPGTRLLVL.

The sample holds many counts of this clonotype. The CDR3 loop is CASRESGNTEAFF. The CDR3 coding sequence is TGTGCCAGCAGGGAATCAGGGAACACTGAAGCTTTCTTT. The chain combines TRBV6-6 with TRBJ1-1; no definite D call. Trimming pared 6 bases from V and 1 base from J, leaving 9 bases between. CDR3 length equals 13 residues. Per germline, CDR1 MNHNY and CDR2 SVGAGI (reference sequence).

This clonotype was found a few times. A much bigger clone sits one base away, suggesting this may be a read error. The V gene is TRBV7-9, the J gene TRBJ1-1, with D perhaps TRBD1 (5 bases). Germline assignment: CDR1 SEHNR and CDR2 FQNEAQ (reference sequence). The CDR3 is 14 amino acids. The CDR3 protein is CAGSIRVKNTEAFF. In nucleotides, the CDR3 is TGTGCCGGCAGTATCAGGGTCAAGAACACTGAAGCTTTCTTT.

By share, this clonotype counts as medium-sized (0.01 to 0.1%). This chain joins TRBV6-1 and TRBJ1-3; the D gene is possibly TRBD1 (5 bases). The germline CDR1 and CDR2 sequences are MNHNS and SASEGT. The V end was cut by 6 bases, the J end by 0 bases, with 6 bases between. This CDR3 is built from 13 residues. CDR3 loop: CASSGHSGNTIYF. The CDR3 DNA reads TGTGCCAGCAGCGGACACTCTGGAAACACCATATATTTT.

This clonotype was seen ten or more times. This chain connects TRBV19 to TRBJ1-2; no clear D. CDR1 and CDR2 from the germline V gene are LNHDA and SQIVND (reference sequence). The ends were cut back, 5 bases at V and 4 bases at J, with 14 bases in the middle. The CDR3 totals 14 residues. The CDR3 bases are TGTGCCAGTAGTTCCGGGGAGGTTGTCTATGGCTACACCTTC. Protein product: CASSSGEVVYGYTF. The full variable domain, with the rest looked up from reference TRBV19 and TRBJ1-2, is DGGITQSPKYLFRKEGQNVTLSCEQNLNHDAMYWYRQDPGQGLRLIYYSQIVNDFQKGDIAEGYSVSREKKESFPLTVTSAQKNPTAFYLCASSSGEVVYGYTFGSGTRLTVV.

Ten or more counts support this clonotype. The chain couples TRBV6-6 to TRBJ1-1; possibly TRBD1 for D (5 bases). CDR3 length equals 14 residues. Trimming shortened V by 7 bases and J by 3 bases, and 15 bases separated the two germline ends. The V gene's germline CDR1 is MNHNY and CDR2 SVGAGI (reference sequence). CDR3 amino acids: CASTAGGRDTEAFF. The CDR3 bases are TGTGCCAGCACCGCGGGGGGTAGAGACACTGAAGCTTTCTTT.